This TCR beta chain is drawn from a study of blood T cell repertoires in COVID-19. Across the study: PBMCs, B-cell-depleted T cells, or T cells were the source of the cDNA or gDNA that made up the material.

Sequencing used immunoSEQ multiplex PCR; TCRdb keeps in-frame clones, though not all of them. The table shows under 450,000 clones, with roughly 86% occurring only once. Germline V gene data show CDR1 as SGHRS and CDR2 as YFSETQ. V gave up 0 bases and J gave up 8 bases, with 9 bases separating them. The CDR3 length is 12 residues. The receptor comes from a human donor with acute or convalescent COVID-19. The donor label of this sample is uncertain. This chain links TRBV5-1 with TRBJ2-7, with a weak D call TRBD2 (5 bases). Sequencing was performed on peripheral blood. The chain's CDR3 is CASSLETTKQYF. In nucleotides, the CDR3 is TGCGCCAGCAGCTTGGAGACTACGAAGCAGTACTTC.